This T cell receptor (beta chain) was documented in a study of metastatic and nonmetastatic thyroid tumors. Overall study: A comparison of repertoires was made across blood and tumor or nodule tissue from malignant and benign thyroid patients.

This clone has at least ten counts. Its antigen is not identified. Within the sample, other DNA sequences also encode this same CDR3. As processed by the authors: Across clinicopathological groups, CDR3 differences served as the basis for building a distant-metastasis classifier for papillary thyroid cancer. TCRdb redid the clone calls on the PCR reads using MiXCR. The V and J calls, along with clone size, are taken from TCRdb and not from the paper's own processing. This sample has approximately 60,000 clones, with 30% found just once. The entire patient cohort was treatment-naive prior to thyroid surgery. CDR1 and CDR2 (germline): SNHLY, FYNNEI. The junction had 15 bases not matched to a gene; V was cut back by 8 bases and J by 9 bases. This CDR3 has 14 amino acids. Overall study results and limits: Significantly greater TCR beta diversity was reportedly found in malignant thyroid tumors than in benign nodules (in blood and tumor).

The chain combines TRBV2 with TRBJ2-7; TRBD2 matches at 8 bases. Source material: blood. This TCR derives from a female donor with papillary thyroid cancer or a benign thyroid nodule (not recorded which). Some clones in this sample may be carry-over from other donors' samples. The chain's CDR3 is CASREGMGSIVQYF. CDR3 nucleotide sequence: TGTGCCAGCCGGGAGGGGATGGGAAGTATCGTGCAGTACTTC.